This is a list of T cell receptor beta chains from one sample in a study of human T cells and chemical hapten exposure. MiXCR, applied by TCRdb to the RACE reads, yields one record per CDR3 protein. Among 180,000 or so distinct CDR3 sequences listed, about 31% were seen once. The sequenced sample was whole blood, obtained in connection with sensitization to the hapten diphenylcyclopropenone (DPC). All receptors come from a woman in her 30s with alopecia areata. Some clones in this sample may be carry-over from other donors' samples. CDR3s include the opening cysteine and the closing phenylalanine or tryptophan. A D gene is named only where the DNA matches it firmly. Not all rows give a size; the values are once, few, many and, for expanded clones, a class.

v_gene,abundance,j_gene,d_gene,CDR3aa
TRBV29-1,.,TRBJ1-1,.,CSVDRENTEAFF
TRBV28,.,TRBJ2-2,TRBD1,CASSRNTGGFVFSGELFF
TRBV5-1,.,TRBJ2-3,.,CATSGEGDTQYF
TRBV28,.,TRBJ1-1,.,CASRGETGINTEAFF
TRBV27,many,TRBJ2-1,TRBD1,CASSLDRGLYNEQFF
TRBV6-2/TRBV6-3,.,TRBJ2-2,.,CARKTPPGRRPNTGELFF
TRBV4-3,few,TRBJ2-1,.,CASSHVRTGNNEQFF
TRBV7-8,.,TRBJ1-4,.,CASSRSAGLGGEKLFF
TRBV29-1,.,TRBJ1-5,.,CSSPRRGEKGQPQHF
TRBV5-1,.,TRBJ2-3,TRBD2,CASSSGGPARTDTQYF
TRBV23-1,.,TRBJ2-1,.,CASSHPQGPQDEQFF
TRBV6-2/TRBV6-3,few,TRBJ2-1,.,CATYWSLGNEQFF
TRBV5-1,.,TRBJ2-4,TRBD2,CASTESPGLAGKIQYF
TRBV15,few,TRBJ2-1,TRBD1,CATSRGGTGYEQFF
TRBV20-1,.,TRBJ2-1,.,CSARVPGVTYNEQFF
TRBV6-1,.,TRBJ2-2,TRBD2,CASGLAGDRELFF
TRBV5-1,.,TRBJ1-2,.,CASSLEQQGGYTF
TRBV5-1,.,TRBJ1-1,TRBD1,CASSMQFWTGVMNTEAFF
TRBV30,few,TRBJ1-2,.,CAWRIGSGYTF
TRBV2,.,TRBJ1-5,.,CASKRSESNQPQHF
TRBV4-3,.,TRBJ1-5,.,CASSQEREELPQHF
TRBV29-1,.,TRBJ2-1,TRBD2,CSVGRLAGHNEQFF
TRBV15,.,TRBJ1-1,.,CATSRVSNSRAFF
TRBV7-7,few,TRBJ2-7,TRBD1,CASSPSDRYSYEQYF
TRBV28,few,TRBJ2-7,.,CASSLLGQSYEQYF
TRBV9,.,TRBJ1-6,.,CASSVGQYNSPLHF
TRBV2,.,TRBJ2-7,.,CASTEDRTVYEQYF
TRBV7-2,many,TRBJ2-1,TRBD2,CASSFGLAGGSGEQFF
TRBV7-3,.,TRBJ2-1,.,CASSLGTGSYNEQFF
TRBV2,few,TRBJ1-1,TRBD1,CASSPRTGPNTEAFF
TRBV18,.,TRBJ2-1,.,CASSSTGGNEQFF
TRBV29-1,few,TRBJ1-1,.,CSVEQDRTEAFF
TRBV7-9,.,TRBJ2-7,.,CASSLQKRDEQYF
TRBV29-1,.,TRBJ1-4,.,CSVSQDNEKLFF
TRBV29-1,.,TRBJ2-1,TRBD1,CSVEVGQLDSLQFF
TRBV29-1,few,TRBJ2-5,.,CSVEDLTDQETQYF
TRBV6-2/TRBV6-3,few,TRBJ2-7,TRBD2,CASSDLAGGWEQYF
TRBV5-1,few,TRBJ2-3,.,CASSWVRDHTDTQYF
TRBV12-3/TRBV12-4,.,TRBJ2-1,.,CASSTSREQFF
TRBV20-1,.,TRBJ2-2,TRBD2,CSARDIGGGANTGELFF
TRBV29-1,.,TRBJ2-1,.,CSVDRSYNEQFF
TRBV12-3/TRBV12-4,few,TRBJ1-4,.,CASRGTGQDEKLFF
TRBV7-2,.,TRBJ2-5,.,CASSPRHRRQETQYF
TRBV9,.,TRBJ2-2,TRBD1,CASSAGQASGGELFF
TRBV27,.,TRBJ1-5,TRBD1,CASSPRQGAHQPQHF
TRBV9,few,TRBJ2-5,TRBD1,CASSARTGTETQYF
TRBV28,.,TRBJ1-3,.,CASSRGASGNTIYF
TRBV5-1,few,TRBJ1-1,.,CASRPARGPLGTEAFF
TRBV5-1,few,TRBJ2-3,.,CASSLAPATSTDTQYF
TRBV4-3,.,TRBJ2-1,.,CASSQEPRYNEQFF
TRBV7-9,.,TRBJ1-1,TRBD1,CASSPGWDRAEAFF
TRBV6-5,many,TRBJ2-4,.,CASSSRGTLPRAKNIQYF
TRBV18,.,TRBJ2-7,TRBD1,CASSFHRDSSYEQYF